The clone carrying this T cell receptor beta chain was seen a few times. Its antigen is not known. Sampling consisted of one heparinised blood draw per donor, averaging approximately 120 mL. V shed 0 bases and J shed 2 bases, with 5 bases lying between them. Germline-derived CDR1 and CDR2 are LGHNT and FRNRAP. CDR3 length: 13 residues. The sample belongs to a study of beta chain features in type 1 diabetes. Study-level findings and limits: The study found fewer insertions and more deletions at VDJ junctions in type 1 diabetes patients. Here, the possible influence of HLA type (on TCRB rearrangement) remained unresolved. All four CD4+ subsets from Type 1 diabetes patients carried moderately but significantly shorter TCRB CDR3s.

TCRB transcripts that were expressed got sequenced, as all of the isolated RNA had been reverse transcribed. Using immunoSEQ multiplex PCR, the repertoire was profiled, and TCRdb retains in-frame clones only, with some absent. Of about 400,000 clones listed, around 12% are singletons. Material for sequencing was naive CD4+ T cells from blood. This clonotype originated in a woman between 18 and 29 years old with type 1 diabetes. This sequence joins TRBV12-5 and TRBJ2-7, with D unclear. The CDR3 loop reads CASGLVPAYEQYF. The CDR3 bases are TGTGCTAGTGGTTTGGTACCGGCCTACGAGCAGTACTTC.